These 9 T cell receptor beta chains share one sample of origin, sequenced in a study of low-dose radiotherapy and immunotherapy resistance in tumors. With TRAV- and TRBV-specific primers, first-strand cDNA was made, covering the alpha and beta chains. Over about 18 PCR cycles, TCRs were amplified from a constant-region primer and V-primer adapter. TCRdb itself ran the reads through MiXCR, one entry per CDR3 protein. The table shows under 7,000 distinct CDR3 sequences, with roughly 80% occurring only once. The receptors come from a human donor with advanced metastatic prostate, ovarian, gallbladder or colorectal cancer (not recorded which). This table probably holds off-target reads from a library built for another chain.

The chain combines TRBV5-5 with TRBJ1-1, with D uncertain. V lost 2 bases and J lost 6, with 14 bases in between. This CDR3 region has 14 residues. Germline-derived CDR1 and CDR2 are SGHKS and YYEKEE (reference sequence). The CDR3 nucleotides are TGTGCCAGCAGCTTTTCCCCCGGGTTCGCTGAAGCTTTCTTT. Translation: CASSFSPGFAEAFF.

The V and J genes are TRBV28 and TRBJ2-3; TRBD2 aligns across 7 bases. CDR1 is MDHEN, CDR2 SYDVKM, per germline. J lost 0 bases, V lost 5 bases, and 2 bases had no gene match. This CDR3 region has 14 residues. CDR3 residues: CASSPGLSTDTQYF. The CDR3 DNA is TGTGCCAGCAGTCCGGGACTAAGCACAGATACGCAGTATTTT.

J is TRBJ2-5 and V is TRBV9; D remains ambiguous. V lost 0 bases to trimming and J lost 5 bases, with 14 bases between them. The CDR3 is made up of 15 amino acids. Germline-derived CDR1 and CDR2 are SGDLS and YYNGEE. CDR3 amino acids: CASSVGEVSRETQYF. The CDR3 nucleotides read TGTGCCAGCAGCGTAGGGGAAGTTTCCAGGGAGACCCAGTACTTC.

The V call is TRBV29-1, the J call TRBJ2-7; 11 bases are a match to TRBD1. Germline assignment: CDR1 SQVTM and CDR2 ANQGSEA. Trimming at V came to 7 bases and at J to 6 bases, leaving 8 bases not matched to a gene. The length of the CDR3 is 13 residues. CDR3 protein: CSGLHGTGGEQYF. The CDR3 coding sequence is TGCAGCGGGCTACACGGGACAGGGGGCGAGCAGTACTTC.

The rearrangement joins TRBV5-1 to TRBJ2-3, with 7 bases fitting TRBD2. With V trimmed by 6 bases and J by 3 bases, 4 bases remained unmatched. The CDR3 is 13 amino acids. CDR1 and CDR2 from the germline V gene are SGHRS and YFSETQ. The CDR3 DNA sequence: TGCGCCAGCAAAACGGGAGGAACAGATACGCAGTATTTT. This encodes CASKTGGTDTQYF.

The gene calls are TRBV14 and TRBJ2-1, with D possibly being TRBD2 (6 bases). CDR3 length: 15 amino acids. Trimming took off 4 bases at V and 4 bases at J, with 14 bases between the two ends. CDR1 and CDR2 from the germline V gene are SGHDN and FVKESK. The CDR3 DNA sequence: TGTGCCAGCAGCCCAACCGGGACTGGGTACAATGAGCAGTTCTTC. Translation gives CASSPTGTGYNEQFF. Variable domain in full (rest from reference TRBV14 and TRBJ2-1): EAGVTQFPSHSVIEKGQTVTLRCDPISGHDNLYWYRRVMGKEIKFLLHFVKESKQDESGMPNNRFLAERTGGTYSTLKVQPAELEDSGVYFCASSPTGTGYNEQFFGPGTRLTVL.

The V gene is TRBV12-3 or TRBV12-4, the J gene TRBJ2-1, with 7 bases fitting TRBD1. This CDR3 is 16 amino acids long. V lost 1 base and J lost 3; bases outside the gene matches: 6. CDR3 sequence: CASSLGTGMGYNEQFF. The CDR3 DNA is TGTGCCAGCAGTTTAGGGACAGGAATGGGCTACAATGAGCAGTTCTTC.

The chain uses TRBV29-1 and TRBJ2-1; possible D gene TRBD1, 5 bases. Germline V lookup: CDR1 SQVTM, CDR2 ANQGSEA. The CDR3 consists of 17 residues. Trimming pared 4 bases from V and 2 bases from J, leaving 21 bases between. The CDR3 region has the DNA TGCAGCGTTGTTGGCAGGGTCCCCATCCCTCCCTACAATGAGCAGTTCTTC. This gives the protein CSVVGRVPIPPYNEQFF.

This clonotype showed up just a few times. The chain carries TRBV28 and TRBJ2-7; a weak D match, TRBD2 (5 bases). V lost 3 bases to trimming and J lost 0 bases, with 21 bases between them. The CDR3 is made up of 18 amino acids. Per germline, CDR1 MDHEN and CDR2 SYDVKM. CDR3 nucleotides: TGTGCCAGCAGTTTCTCTATCGCCGTCGGGGAAAGCTCCTACGAGCAGTACTTC. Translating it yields CASSFSIAVGESSYEQYF.